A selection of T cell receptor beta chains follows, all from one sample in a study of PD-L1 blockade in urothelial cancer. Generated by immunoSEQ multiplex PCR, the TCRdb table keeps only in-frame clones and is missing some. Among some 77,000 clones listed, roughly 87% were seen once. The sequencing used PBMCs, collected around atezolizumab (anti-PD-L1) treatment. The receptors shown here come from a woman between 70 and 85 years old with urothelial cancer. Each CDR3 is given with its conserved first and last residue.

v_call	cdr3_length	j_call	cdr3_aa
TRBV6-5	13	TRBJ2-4	CASSTPGLNIQYF
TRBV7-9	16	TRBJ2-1	CASTLSGGLSYNEQFF
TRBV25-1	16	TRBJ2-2	CASSTLSSARTGELFF
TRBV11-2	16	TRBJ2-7	CASSLSAGRSSYEQYF
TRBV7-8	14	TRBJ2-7	CASSRPTGPYEQYF
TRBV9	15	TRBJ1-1	CASSVGQGLNTEAFF
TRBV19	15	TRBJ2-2	CASSIGGTPTGELFF
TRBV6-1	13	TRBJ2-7	CASSRGQEYEQYF
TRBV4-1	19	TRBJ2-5	CASSQGGQGLAGVEETQYF
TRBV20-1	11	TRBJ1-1	CSASLDRKAFF
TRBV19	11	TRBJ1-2	CASRDWYGYTF
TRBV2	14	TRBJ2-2	CASIIRGGTGELFF
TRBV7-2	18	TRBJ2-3	CASSSGLAGAISTDTQYF
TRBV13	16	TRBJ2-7	CASSLEQGSTPYEQYF
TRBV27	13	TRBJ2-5	CASSLFTRETQYF
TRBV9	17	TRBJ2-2	CASSQRTSGIYGGELFF
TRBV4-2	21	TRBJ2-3	CASSQVFGTSGGSPSTDTQYF
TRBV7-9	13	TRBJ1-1	CASSLLMNTEAFF
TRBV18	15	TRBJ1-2	CASSTDRGFYEGYTF
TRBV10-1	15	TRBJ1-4	CASSESRQPNEKLFF
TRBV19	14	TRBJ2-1	CASSIPQAYNEQFF
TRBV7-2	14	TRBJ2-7	CASSLRGSANEQYF
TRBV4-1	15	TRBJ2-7	CASSHSRGGFNEQYF
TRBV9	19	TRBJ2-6	CASSPQAPTSYSGANVLTF
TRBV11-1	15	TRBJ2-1	CASSPLLRTYNEQFF
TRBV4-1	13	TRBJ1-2	CASSQDGADGYTF
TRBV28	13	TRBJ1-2	CASRKTGLGGYTF
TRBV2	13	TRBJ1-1	CASSGEGGTEAFF
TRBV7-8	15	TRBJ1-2	CASSLDGGLGYGYTF
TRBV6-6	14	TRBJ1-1	CASGYKRRDTEAFF
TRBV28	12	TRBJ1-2	CASEGGAKGYTF
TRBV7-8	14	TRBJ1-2	CASSLSRPEGGYTF
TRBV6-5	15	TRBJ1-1	CASSGDRGIGTEAFF